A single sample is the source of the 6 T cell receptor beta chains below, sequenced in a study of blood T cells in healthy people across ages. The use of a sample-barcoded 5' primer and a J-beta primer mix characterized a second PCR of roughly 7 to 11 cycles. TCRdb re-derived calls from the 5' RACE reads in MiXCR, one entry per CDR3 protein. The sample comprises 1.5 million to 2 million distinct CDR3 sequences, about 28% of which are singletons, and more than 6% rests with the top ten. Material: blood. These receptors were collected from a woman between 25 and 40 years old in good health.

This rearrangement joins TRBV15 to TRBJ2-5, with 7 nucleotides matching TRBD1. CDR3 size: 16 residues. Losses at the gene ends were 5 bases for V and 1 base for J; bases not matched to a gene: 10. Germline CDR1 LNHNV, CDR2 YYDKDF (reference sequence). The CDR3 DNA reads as TGTGCCACCAGCGAGCCGTGGACAGGCCCCCAAGAGACCCAGTACTTC. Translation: CATSEPWTGPQETQYF. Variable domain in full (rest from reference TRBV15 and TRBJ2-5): DAMVIQNPRYQVTQFGKPVTLSCSQTLNHNVMYWYQQKSSQAPKLLFHYYDKDFNNEADTPDNFQSRRPNTSFCFLDIRSPGLGDTAMYLCATSEPWTGPQETQYFGPGTRLLVL.

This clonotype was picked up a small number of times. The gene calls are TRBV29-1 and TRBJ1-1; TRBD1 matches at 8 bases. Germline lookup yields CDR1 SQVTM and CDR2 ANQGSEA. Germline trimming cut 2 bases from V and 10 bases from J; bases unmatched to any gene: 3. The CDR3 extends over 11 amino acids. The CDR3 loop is CSVETRGRAFF. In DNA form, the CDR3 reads TGCAGCGTTGAAACCAGGGGGCGAGCTTTCTTT.

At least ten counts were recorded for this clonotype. CDR3 sequence: CASSEGAGGVNEQFF. CDR3 coding DNA: TGTGCCAGCAGTGAAGGAGCGGGAGGTGTTAATGAGCAGTTCTTC. The chain employs TRBV6-1 and TRBJ2-1, with TRBD2 identical over 9 bases. V dropped 1 base and J dropped 7; count of bases not matched to a gene: 5. Germline V gene sequence: CDR1 MNHNS, CDR2 SASEGT. The length of the CDR3 is 15 residues.

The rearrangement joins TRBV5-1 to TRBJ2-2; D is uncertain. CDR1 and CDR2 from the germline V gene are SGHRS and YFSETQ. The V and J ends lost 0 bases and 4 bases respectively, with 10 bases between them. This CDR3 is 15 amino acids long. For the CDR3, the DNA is TGCGCCAGCAGCTTGGAAGGTGTTCTCACCGGGGAGCTGTTTTTT. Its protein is CASSLEGVLTGELFF.

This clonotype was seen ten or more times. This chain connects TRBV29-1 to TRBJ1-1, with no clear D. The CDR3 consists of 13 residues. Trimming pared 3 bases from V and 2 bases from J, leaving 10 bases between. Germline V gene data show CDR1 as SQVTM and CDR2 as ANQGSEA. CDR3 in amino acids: CSVDRAVNTEAFF. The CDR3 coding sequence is TGCAGCGTTGATAGGGCCGTTAACACTGAAGCTTTCTTT.

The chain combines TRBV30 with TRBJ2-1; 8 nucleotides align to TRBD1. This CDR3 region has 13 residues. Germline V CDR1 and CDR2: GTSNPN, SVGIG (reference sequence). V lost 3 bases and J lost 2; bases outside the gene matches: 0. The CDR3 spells CAWRGQAYNEQFF. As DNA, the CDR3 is TGTGCCTGGAGGGGACAGGCCTACAATGAGCAGTTCTTC.